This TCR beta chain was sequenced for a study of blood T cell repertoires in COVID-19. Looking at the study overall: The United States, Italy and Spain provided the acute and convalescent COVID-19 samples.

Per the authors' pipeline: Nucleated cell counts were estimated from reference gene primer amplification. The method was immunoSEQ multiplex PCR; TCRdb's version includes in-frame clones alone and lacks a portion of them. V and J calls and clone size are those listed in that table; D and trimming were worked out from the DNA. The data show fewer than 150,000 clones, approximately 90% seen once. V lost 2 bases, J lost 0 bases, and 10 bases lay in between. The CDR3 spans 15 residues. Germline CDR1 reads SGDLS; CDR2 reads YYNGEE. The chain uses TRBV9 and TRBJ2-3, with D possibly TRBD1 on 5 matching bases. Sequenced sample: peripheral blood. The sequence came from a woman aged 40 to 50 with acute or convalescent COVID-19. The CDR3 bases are TGTGCCAGCAGCGTTTTGACAGTTAGCACAGATACGCAGTATTTT. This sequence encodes CASSVLTVSTDTQYF. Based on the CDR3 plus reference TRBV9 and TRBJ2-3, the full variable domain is DSGVTQTPKHLITATGQRVTLRCSPRSGDLSVYWYQQSLDQGLQFLIQYYNGEERAKGNILERFSAQQFPDLHSELNLSSLELGDSALYFCASSVLTVSTDTQYFGPGTRLTVL.